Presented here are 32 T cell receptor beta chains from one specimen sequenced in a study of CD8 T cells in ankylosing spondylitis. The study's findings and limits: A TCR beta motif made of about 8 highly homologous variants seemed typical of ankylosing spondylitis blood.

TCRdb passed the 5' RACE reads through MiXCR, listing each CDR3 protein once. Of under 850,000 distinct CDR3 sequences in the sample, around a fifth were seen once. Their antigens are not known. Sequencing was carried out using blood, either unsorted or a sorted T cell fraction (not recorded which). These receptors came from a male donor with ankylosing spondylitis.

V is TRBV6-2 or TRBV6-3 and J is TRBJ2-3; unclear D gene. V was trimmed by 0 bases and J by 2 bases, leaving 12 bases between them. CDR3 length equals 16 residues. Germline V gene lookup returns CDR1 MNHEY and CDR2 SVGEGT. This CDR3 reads CASSYSRPRTTDTQYF. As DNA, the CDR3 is TGTGCCAGCAGTTACTCGAGACCTAGAACCACAGATACGCAGTATTTT.

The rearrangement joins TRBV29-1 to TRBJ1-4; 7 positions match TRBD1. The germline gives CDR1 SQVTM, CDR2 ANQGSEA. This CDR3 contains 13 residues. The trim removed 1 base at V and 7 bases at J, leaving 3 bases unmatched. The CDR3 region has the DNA TGCAGCGTTGAAGGAGACAGGGTTGAAAAACTGTTTTTT. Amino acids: CSVEGDRVEKLFF.

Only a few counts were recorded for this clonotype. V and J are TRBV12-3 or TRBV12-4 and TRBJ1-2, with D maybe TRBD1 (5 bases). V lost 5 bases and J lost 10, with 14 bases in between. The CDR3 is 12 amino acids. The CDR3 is CASSGRAMAYTF. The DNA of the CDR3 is TGTGCCAGCAGTGGCAGGGCCATGGCCTACACCTTC.

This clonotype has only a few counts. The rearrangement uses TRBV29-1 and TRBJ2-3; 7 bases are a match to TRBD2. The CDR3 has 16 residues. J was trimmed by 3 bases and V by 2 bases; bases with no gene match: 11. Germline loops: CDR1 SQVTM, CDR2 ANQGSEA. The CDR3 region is CSVESQRDTGTDTQYF. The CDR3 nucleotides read TGCAGCGTTGAATCCCAGCGGGATACGGGGACAGATACGCAGTATTTT.

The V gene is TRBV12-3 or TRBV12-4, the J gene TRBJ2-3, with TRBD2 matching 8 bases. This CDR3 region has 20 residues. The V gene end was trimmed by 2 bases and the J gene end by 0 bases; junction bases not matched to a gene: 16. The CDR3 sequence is CASSLTVLWGAGDSTDTQYF. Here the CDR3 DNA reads TGTGCCAGCAGTTTAACGGTTTTATGGGGAGCGGGGGATAGCACAGATACGCAGTATTTT.

The CDR3, as DNA: TGTGCCAGCAGCAAGAAGACTAGCGGGGGGCGAGATACGCAGTATTTT. Its protein product is CASSKKTSGGRDTQYF. This chain joins TRBV12-3 or TRBV12-4 and TRBJ2-3; TRBD2 agrees at 13 bases. The V and J ends lost 6 bases and 5 bases, in that order; junction bases with no gene match: 8. CDR3 length: 16 residues.

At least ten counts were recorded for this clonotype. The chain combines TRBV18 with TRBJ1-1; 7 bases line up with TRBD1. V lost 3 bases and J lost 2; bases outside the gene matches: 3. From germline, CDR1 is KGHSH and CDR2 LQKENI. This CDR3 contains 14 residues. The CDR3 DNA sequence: TGTGCCAGCTCACCGGGACAGACTAACACTGAAGCTTTCTTT. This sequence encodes CASSPGQTNTEAFF. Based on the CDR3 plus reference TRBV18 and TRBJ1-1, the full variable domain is NAGVMQNPRHLVRRRGQEARLRCSPMKGHSHVYWYRQLPEEGLKFMVYLQKENIIDESGMPKERFSAEFPKEGPSILRIQQVVRGDSAAYFCASSPGQTNTEAFFGQGTRLTVV.

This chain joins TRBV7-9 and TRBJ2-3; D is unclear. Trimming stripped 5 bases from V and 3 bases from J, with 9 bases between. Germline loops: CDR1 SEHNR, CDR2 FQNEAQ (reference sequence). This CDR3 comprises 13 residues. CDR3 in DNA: TGTGCCAGCAGCCAAAGAATAACAGATACGCAGTATTTT. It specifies CASSQRITDTQYF.

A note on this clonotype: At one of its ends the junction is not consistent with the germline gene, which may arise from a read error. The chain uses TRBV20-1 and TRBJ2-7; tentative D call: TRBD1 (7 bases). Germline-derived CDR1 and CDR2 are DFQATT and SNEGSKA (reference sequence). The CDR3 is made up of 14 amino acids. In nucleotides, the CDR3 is TGCAGTGCCAGAGGAGGGGGCGCGTCCTACGAGCAGTACTTC. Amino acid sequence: CSARGGGASYEQYF.

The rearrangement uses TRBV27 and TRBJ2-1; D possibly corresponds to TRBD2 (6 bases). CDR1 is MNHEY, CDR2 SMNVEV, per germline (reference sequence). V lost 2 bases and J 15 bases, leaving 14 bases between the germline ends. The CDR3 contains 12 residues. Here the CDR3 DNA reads TGTGCCAGCAGTTTAAACGGCGGGATTCTGTTCTTC. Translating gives CASSLNGGILFF.

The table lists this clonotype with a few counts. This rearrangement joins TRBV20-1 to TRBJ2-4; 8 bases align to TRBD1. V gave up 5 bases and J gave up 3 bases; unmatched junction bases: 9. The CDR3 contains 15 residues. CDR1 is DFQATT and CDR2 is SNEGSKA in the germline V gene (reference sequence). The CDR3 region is CSARTGRLGKNIQYF. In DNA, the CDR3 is TGCAGTGCTCGGACAGGGAGGTTGGGCAAAAACATTCAGTACTTC.

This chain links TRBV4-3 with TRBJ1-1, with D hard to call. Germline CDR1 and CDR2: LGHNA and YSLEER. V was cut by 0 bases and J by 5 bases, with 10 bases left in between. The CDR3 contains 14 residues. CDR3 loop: CASSQDQGWTEAFF. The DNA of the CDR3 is TGCGCCAGCAGCCAAGATCAAGGGTGGACTGAAGCTTTCTTT.

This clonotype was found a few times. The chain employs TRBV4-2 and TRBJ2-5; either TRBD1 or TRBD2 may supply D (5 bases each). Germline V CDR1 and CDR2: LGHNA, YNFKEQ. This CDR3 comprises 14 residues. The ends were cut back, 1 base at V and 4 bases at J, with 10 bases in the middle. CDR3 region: CASSQGWDLETQYF. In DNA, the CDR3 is TGTGCCAGCAGCCAAGGGTGGGACCTAGAGACCCAGTACTTC.

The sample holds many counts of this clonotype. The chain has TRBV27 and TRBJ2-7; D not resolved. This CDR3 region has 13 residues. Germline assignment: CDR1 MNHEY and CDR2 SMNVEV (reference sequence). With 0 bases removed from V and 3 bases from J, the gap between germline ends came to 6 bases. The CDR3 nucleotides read TGTGCCAGCAGTTTATCCTTAAGCTACGAGCAGTACTTC. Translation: CASSLSLSYEQYF.

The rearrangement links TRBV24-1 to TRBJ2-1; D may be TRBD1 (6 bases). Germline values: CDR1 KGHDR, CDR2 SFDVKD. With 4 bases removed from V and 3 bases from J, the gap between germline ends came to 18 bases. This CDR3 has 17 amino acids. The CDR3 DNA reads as TGTGCCACCAGTGACCCTCGACAGGAGACATTCTACAATGAGCAGTTCTTC. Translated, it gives CATSDPRQETFYNEQFF.

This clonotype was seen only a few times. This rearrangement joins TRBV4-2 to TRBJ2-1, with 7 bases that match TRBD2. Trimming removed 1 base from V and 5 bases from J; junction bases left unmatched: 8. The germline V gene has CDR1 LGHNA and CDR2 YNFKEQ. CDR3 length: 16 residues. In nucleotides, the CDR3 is TGTGCCAGCAGCCAAGTTTCGGGGAGCGGGGACAATGAGCAGTTCTTC. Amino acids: CASSQVSGSGDNEQFF.

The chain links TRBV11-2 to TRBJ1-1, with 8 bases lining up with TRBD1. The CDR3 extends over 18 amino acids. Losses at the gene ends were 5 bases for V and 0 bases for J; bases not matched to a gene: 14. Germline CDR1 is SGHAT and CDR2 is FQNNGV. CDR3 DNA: TGTGCCAGCAGCCGCCCCGGGACAGGCCCTTTTGTGAACACTGAAGCTTTCTTT. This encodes CASSRPGTGPFVNTEAFF.

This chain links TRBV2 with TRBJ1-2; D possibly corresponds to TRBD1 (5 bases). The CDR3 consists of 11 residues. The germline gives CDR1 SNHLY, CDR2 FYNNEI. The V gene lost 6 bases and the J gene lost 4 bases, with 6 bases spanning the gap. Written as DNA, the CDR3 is TGTGCCAGCAGGGACATCTATGGCTACACCTTC. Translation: CASRDIYGYTF.

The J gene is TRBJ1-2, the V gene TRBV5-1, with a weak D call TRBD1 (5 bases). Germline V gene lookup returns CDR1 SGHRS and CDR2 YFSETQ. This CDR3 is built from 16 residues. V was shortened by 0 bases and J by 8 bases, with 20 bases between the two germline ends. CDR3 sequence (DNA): TGCGCCAGCAGCTTGGCCCCCGGGACGAATTCGTACGGCTACACCTTC. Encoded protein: CASSLAPGTNSYGYTF. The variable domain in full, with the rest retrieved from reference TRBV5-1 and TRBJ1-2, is KAGVTQTPRYLIKTRGQQVTLSCSPISGHRSVSWYQQTPGQGLQFLFEYFSETQRNKGNFPGRFSGRQFSNSRSEMNVSTLELGDSALYLCASSLAPGTNSYGYTFGSGTRLTVV.

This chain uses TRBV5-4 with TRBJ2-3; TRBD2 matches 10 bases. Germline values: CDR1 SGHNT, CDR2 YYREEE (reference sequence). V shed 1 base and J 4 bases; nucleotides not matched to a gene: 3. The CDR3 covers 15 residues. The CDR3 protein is CASSLPGLAADTQYF. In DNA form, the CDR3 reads TGTGCCAGCAGCTTGCCCGGACTAGCGGCAGATACGCAGTATTTT.

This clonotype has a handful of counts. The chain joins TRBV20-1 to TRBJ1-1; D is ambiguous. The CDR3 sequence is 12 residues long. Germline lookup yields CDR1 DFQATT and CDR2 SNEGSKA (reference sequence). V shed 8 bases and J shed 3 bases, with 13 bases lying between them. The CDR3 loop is CSLPPWDTEAFF. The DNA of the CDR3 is TGCAGTCTCCCCCCGTGGGACACTGAAGCTTTCTTT.

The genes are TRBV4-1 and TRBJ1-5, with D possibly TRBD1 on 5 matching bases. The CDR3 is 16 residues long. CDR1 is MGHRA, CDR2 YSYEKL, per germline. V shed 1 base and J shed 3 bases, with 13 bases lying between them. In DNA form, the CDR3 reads TGCGCCAGCAGCCAAGTAGCTGGGGCCACCAATCAGCCCCAGCATTTT. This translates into CASSQVAGATNQPQHF.

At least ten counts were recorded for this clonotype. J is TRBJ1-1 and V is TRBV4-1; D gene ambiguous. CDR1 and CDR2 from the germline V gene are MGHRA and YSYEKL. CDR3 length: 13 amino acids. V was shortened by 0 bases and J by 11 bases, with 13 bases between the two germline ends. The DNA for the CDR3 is TGCGCCAGCAGCCAAGATTTTGCGGGGAGGGCTTTCTTT. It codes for CASSQDFAGRAFF.

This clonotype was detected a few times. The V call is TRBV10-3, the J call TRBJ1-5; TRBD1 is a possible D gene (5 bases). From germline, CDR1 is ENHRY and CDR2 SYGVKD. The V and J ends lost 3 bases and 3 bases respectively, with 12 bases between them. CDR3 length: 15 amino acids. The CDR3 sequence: CAISEEGALNQPQHF. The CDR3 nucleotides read TGTGCCATCAGTGAAGAAGGGGCCCTCAATCAGCCCCAGCATTTT.

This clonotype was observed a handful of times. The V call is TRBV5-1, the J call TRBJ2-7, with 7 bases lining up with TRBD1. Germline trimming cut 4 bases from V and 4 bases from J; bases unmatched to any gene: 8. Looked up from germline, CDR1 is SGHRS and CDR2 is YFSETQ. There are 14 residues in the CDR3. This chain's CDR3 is CASSRGQNQYEQYF. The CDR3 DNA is TGCGCCAGCAGCCGGGGACAGAATCAGTACGAGCAGTACTTC.

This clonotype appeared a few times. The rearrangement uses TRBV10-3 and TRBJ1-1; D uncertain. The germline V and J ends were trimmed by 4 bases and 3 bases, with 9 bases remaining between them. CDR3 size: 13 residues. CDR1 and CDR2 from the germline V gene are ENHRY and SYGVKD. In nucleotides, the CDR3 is TGTGCCATCAGTGTCCGGCCCGACACTGAAGCTTTCTTT. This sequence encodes CAISVRPDTEAFF.

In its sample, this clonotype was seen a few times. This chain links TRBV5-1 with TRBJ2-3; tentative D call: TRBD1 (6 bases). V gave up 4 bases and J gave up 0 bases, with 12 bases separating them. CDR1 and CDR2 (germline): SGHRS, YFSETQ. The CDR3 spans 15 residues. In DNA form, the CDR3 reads TGCGCCAGCAGCACGGGACACGCTAGCACAGATACGCAGTATTTT. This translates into CASSTGHASTDTQYF. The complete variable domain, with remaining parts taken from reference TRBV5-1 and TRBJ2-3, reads KAGVTQTPRYLIKTRGQQVTLSCSPISGHRSVSWYQQTPGQGLQFLFEYFSETQRNKGNFPGRFSGRQFSNSRSEMNVSTLELGDSALYLCASSTGHASTDTQYFGPGTRLTVL.

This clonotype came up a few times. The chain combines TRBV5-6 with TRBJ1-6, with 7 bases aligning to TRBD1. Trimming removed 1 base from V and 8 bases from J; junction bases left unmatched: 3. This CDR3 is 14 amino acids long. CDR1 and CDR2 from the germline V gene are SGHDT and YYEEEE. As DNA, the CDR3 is TGTGCCAGCAGCTTGTGGGACAGTTATTCACCCCTCCACTTT. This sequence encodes CASSLWDSYSPLHF.

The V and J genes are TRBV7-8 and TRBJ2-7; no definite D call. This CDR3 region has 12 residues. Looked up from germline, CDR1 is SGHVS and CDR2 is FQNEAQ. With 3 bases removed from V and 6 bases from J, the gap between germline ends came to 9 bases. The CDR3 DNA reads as TGTGCCAGCAGCTTCTCCCCGTCCGAGCAGTACTTC. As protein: CASSFSPSEQYF.

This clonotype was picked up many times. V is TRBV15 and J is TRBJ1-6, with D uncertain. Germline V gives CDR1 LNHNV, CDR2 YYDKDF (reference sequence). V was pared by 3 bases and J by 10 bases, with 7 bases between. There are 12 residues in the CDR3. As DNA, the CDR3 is TGTGCCACCAGCAGTCTATGGTCACCCCTCCACTTT. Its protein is CATSSLWSPLHF.

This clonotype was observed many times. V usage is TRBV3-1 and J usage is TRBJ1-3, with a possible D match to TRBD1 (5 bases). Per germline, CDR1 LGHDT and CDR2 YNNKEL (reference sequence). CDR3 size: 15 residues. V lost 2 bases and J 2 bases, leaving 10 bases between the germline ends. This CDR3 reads CASSQTGTTGNTIYF. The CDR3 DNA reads TGTGCCAGCAGCCAAACCGGGACGACTGGAAACACCATATATTTT.

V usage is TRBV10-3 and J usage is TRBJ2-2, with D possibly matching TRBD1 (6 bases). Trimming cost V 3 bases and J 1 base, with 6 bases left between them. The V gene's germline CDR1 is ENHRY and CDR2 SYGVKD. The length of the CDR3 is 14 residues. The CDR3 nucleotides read TGTGCCATCAGTGAACAGGGGAACACCGGGGAGCTGTTTTTT. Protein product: CAISEQGNTGELFF.